This T cell receptor (beta chain) was captured by sequencing in a study of T cells in Graves' hyperthyroidism and ophthalmopathy. Regions amplified from RNA transcripts were the TCR beta CDR3 regions. When the TCR CDR3 underwent first-round RT-PCR, the HTBI primer set was used. TCRdb reprocessed the multiplex PCR reads with MiXCR, giving one entry per CDR3 protein. The sample lists 350,000 to 400,000 distinct CDR3 sequences; over 15% were seen once. CDR1 SGHRS and CDR2 YFSETQ come from the germline V gene. CDR3 size: 14 residues. Trimming took 3 bases from V and 7 from J, leaving 16 bases between them. This clonotype was recorded many times. Uncontrolled infection, other autoimmune disease, pregnancy or lactation barred patients from enrollment.

The V call is TRBV5-1, the J call TRBJ1-2; D possibly corresponds to TRBD1 (5 bases). Sequencing was done on a sample of blood. This TCR came from a woman under 30 with Graves' hyperthyroidism. DNA of the CDR3: TGCGCCAGCAGCTATCTCCGGGACGGCCGTGGCTACACCTTC. This sequence encodes CASSYLRDGRGYTF.